The table lists the clone carrying this T cell receptor (beta chain) with a few counts. Its antigen remains unknown. CDR1 is SGHVS, CDR2 FQNEAQ, per germline. The CDR3 spans 15 residues. The V gene lost 1 base and the J gene lost 4 bases, with 11 bases spanning the gap. A single record per CDR3 protein comes from TCRdb applying MiXCR to the RT-PCR reads. The table includes about 520,000 distinct CDR3 sequences, approximately 7.2% detected once. The sample is drawn from a study of response to subunit inactivated influenza vaccine. Study-wide findings and caveats: Every seasonal influenza vaccination brings in few new T cells, the authors suggested.

The TCR was taken from a man between 45 and 75 years old who received an inactivated influenza vaccine. The J gene is TRBJ2-1, the V gene TRBV7-8; D not resolved. Sequences were derived from PBMCs from blood, sampled less than 25 months after vaccination. The DNA of the CDR3 is TGTGCCAGCAGCTTAGGGCCGTCCCCTTACAATGAGCAGTTCTTC. This sequence encodes CASSLGPSPYNEQFF. Filled out from reference TRBV7-8 and TRBJ2-1, the complete variable domain reads GAGVSQSPRYKVAKRGQDVALRCDPISGHVSLFWYQQALGQGPEFLTYFQNEAQLDKSGLPSDRFFAERPEGSVSTLKIQRTQQEDSAVYLCASSLGPSPYNEQFFGPGTRLTVL.